This T cell receptor (beta chain) was found in a study of T cell repertoires in cytomegalovirus infection. About the research overall: CMV epitopes in the study were HLA-C-restricted (recently identified) and HLA-B-restricted (well studied). Public signatures in TCR beta pointed to CMV infection and matching HLA type.

A note on this clonotype: Its specificity is unknown.

Study-wide points: Adding up the frequency of public TCR beta families identified people who carried CMV plus the relevant HLA. HLA-C-restricted TCR beta clonotypes specific for CMV led the ex vivo response.

The germline V and J ends were trimmed by 0 bases and 7 bases, with 24 bases remaining between them. CDR3 length: 18 residues. Germline CDR1 reads SGHTA; CDR2 reads FQGNSA. TCRdb processed the reads anew with MiXCR; each CDR3 protein has one entry. The sample records approximately 300,000 distinct CDR3 sequences, roughly 25% being singletons. The source was cultured PBMCs, collected from culture after CMV antigen stimulation. The receptor was isolated from a human donor in good health (CMV status not recorded). Some clones in this sample may be carry-over from other donors' samples. V is TRBV7-2 and J is TRBJ1-2, with unresolved D. The CDR3 loop is CASSLARTADRDSFGYTF. In nucleotides, the CDR3 is TGTGCCAGCAGCTTAGCACGAACCGCCGATAGGGATAGCTTTGGCTACACCTTC.